This T cell receptor beta chain was obtained from a study of blood T cell repertoires in COVID-19. Trimming cost V 1 base and J 4 bases, with 12 bases left between them. Germline CDR1 is SGHTA and CDR2 is FQGNSA. There are 15 residues in the CDR3. Clones were sequenced by immunoSEQ multiplex PCR, and TCRdb holds only the in-frame ones, with some missing. The sample records almost 300,000 clones, around nine tenths being singletons. The sequencing sample was made of peripheral blood. This chain uses TRBV7-2 with TRBJ2-3, with a tentative D call TRBD2 (5 bases). The receptor was derived from a man in his 70s with acute or convalescent COVID-19. The CDR3 loop is CASSLGLASADTQYF. CDR3 DNA sequence: TGTGCCAGCAGCTTAGGGCTAGCCAGCGCAGATACGCAGTATTTT. The variable domain in full, completed from reference TRBV7-2 and TRBJ2-3, reads GAGVSQSPSNKVTEKGKDVELRCDPISGHTALYWYRQSLGQGLEFLIYFQGNSAPDKSGLPSDRFSAERTGGSVSTLTIQRTQQEDSAVYLCASSLGLASADTQYFGPGTRLTVL.